This passage covers 8 T cell receptor beta chains from one sample sequenced in a study of blood T cell repertoires in COVID-19. The table came from immunoSEQ multiplex PCR; TCRdb's copy has only in-frame clones and leaves some out. The repertoire has a few hundred thousand clones, 65% to 90% of them found once; the top ten carry just over 7%. Sequences were obtained from peripheral blood. These receptors came from a woman aged 55-69 years with COVID-19, enrolled during active disease.

In DNA form, the CDR3 reads TGTGCCAGCAGTCGGGGGACCAGGAGGGAAAAACTGTTTTTT. This codes for CASSRGTRREKLFF. V and J are TRBV6-8 and TRBJ1-4; tentative D call: TRBD1 (5 bases). The germline V gene has CDR1 MNHGY and CDR2 SAAAGT. Trimming removed 5 bases from V and 8 bases from J, with 15 bases in between. This CDR3 comprises 14 residues.

The chain combines TRBV6-2 or TRBV6-3 with TRBJ1-5; D ambiguous. V shed 2 bases and J shed 3 bases, with 5 bases lying between them. CDR3 length: 13 residues. Germline CDR1 is MNHEY and CDR2 is SVGEGT. CDR3 loop: CASSYSHNQPQHF. CDR3 bases: TGTGCCAGCAGTTACAGCCACAATCAGCCCCAGCATTTT.

Note on this clone: At the DNA level, this CDR3 is encoded by other sequences in the same sample as well. The chain links TRBV7-9 to TRBJ1-5, with 9 bases aligning to TRBD1. Germline V gives CDR1 SEHNR, CDR2 FQNEAQ (reference sequence). The CDR3 contains 14 residues. The ends lost 5 bases at V and 4 bases at J; junction bases unmatched: 3. The CDR3 bases are TGTGCCAGCAGCCGGACAGGGGATAATCAGCCCCAGCATTTT. This sequence encodes CASSRTGDNQPQHF.

The V call is TRBV6-6, the J call TRBJ1-5; 10 bases fit TRBD1. This CDR3 has 15 amino acids. With V trimmed by 4 bases and J by 5 bases, 5 bases remained unmatched. Germline CDR1 and CDR2: MNHNY and SVGAGI (reference sequence). The CDR3 spells CASSSRTGGYQPQHF. In DNA, the CDR3 is TGTGCCAGCAGTTCTCGGACAGGGGGATATCAGCCCCAGCATTTT.

The chain links TRBV9 to TRBJ1-6; 8 nucleotides match TRBD1. This CDR3 has 16 amino acids. The junction had 10 bases not matched to a gene; V was cut back by 2 bases and J by 9 bases. Germline V gene lookup returns CDR1 SGDLS and CDR2 YYNGEE. DNA of the CDR3: TGTGCCAGCAGCGTGGGACAGGCCGGCGGTGGTTCACCCCTCCACTTT. Encoded protein: CASSVGQAGGGSPLHF. Full variable domain (rest looked up from reference TRBV9 and TRBJ1-6): DSGVTQTPKHLITATGQRVTLRCSPRSGDLSVYWYQQSLDQGLQFLIQYYNGEERAKGNILERFSAQQFPDLHSELNLSSLELGDSALYFCASSVGQAGGGSPLHFGNGTRLTVT.

The rearrangement links TRBV15 to TRBJ1-2; a weak D match, TRBD1 (6 bases). The CDR3 runs to 13 residues. Per germline, CDR1 LNHNV and CDR2 YYDKDF (reference sequence). The V end was cut by 3 bases, the J end by 4 bases, with 9 bases between. This CDR3 is CATSRKTGYGYTF. Written as DNA, the CDR3 is TGTGCCACCAGCAGGAAGACAGGCTATGGCTACACCTTC.

The chain joins TRBV20-1 to TRBJ2-2; TRBD2 matches at 12 bases. This CDR3 comprises 17 residues. Unmatched junction bases numbered 6, after V lost 3 bases and J lost 1 base. Germline V lookup: CDR1 DFQATT, CDR2 SNEGSKA (reference sequence). In DNA form, the CDR3 reads TGCAGTGCTAGTTCGACTAGCGGGGGATGGAACACCGGGGAGCTGTTTTTT. Translating gives CSASSTSGGWNTGELFF.

This chain connects TRBV29-1 to TRBJ1-2, with a possible D match to TRBD1 (5 bases). The CDR3 extends over 15 amino acids. V lost 1 base to trimming and J lost 3 bases, with 15 bases between them. Germline CDR1 is SQVTM and CDR2 is ANQGSEA. The DNA for the CDR3 is TGCAGCGTTGAAGCGGCCATTCTAGGGGACTATGGCTACACCTTC. Translating it yields CSVEAAILGDYGYTF. The full variable domain, in which reference TRBV29-1 and TRBJ1-2 provide the parts outside the CDR3, is SAVISQKPSRDICQRGTSLTIQCQVDSQVTMMFWYRQQPGQSLTLIATANQGSEATYESGFVIDKFPISRPNLTFSTLTVSNMSPEDSSIYLCSVEAAILGDYGYTFGSGTRLTVV.